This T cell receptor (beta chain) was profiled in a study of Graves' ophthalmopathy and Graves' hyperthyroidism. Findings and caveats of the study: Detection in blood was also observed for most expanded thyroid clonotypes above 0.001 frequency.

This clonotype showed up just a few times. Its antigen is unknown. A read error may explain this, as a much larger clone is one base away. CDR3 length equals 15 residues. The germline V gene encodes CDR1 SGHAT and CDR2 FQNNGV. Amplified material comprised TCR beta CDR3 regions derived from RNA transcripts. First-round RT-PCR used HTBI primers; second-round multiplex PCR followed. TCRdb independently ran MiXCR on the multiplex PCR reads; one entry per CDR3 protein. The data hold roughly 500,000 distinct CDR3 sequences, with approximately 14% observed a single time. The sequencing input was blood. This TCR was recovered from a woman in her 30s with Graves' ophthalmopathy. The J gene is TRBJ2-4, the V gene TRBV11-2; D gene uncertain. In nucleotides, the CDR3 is TGTGCCAGCAGCCAGTTCGGCAACGATAAAAACATTAAGTACTTC. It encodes CASSQFGNDKNIKYF.